This entry lists 23 T cell receptor beta chains sequenced from one sample in a study of CD8+CD57+ T cells in acquired aplastic anemia. It was genomic DNA that served as the template for profiling TCR beta VDJ and CDR3. Each CDR3 protein gets one entry after TCRdb re-called the reads with MiXCR. The sample includes roughly 190,000 distinct CDR3 sequences, about 53% of them seen just once. The sample was sorted CD4+, CD8+, or CD8+CD57+ T cells (not recorded which) from PBMCs. The receptors here all came from a human donor in good health, serving as a control.

This clonotype was counted ten times or more. This may arise from a read error, as a much more abundant clone is one base away. V and J are TRBV15 and TRBJ2-3; 8 bases match TRBD2. The germline V gene encodes CDR1 LNHNV and CDR2 YYDKDF (reference sequence). The V segment lost 1 base and the J segment 2 bases; nucleotides outside the gene matches: 8. The CDR3 covers 17 residues. The CDR3 loop is CATSRGLGGRTTDTQYF. CDR3 DNA sequence: TGTGCCACCAGCAGAGGGCTGGGCGGGAGGACCACAGATACGCAGTATTTT.

V usage is TRBV2 and J usage is TRBJ1-1; a possible D gene is TRBD1 (5 bases). The V gene's germline CDR1 is SNHLY and CDR2 FYNNEI. CDR3 length: 14 residues. Between the trimmed V and J ends, which lost 2 bases and 5 bases, there was a span of 12 bases. In DNA form, the CDR3 reads TGTGCCAGCAGTGAACCCGTCGGGGCAACTGAAGCTTTCTTT. Its protein is CASSEPVGATEAFF.

This clonotype was seen many times. The CDR3 DNA is TGTGCCAGCAGTTCAACCTCCGGGACAGATGGAAACACCATATATTTT. Translated, it gives CASSSTSGTDGNTIYF. The chain recombines TRBV12-3 or TRBV12-4 with TRBJ1-3, with 7 nucleotides matching TRBD1. Germline trimming cut 4 bases from V and 3 bases from J; bases unmatched to any gene: 9. The CDR3 covers 16 residues.

This clonotype was found many times. The CDR3 loop reads CASSRDRFRVGAQHF. In DNA, the CDR3 is TGTGCCAGCAGCCGCGACCGGTTTCGGGTCGGAGCCCAGCATTTT. The genes are TRBV7-8 and TRBJ1-5; D is ambiguous. V lost 5 bases and J lost 11, with 22 bases in between. CDR1 and CDR2 from the germline V gene are SGHVS and FQNEAQ. The CDR3 covers 15 residues. Based on the CDR3 plus reference TRBV7-8 and TRBJ1-5, the full variable domain is GAGVSQSPRYKVAKRGQDVALRCDPISGHVSLFWYQQALGQGPEFLTYFQNEAQLDKSGLPSDRFFAERPEGSVSTLKIQRTQQEDSAVYLCASSRDRFRVGAQHFGDGTRLSIL.

The V call is TRBV15, the J call TRBJ1-6, with D maybe TRBD1 (5 bases). V lost 4 bases and J 7 bases, leaving 11 bases between the germline ends. Germline V gives CDR1 LNHNV, CDR2 YYDKDF (reference sequence). The CDR3 runs 14 residues. CDR3 sequence reads: CATSMGGGNSPLHF. The CDR3 DNA follows: TGTGCCACCAGCATGGGGGGTGGAAATTCACCCCTCCACTTT.

The chain employs TRBV9 and TRBJ2-5; D gene ambiguous. V was shortened by 0 bases and J by 5 bases, with 5 bases between the two germline ends. CDR1 is SGDLS, CDR2 YYNGEE, per germline. The CDR3 contains 12 residues. In DNA form, the CDR3 reads TGTGCCAGCAGCGTAGACGGGGAGACCCAGTACTTC. Residues: CASSVDGETQYF.

The chain is built from TRBV12-3 or TRBV12-4 and TRBJ2-3; D may be TRBD2 (5 bases). This CDR3 has 13 amino acids. V was pared by 3 bases and J by 5 bases, with 9 bases between. This CDR3 is CASSLSGGDTQYF. The CDR3 coding sequence is TGTGCCAGCAGTTTGTCCGGAGGAGATACGCAGTATTTT.

V and J are TRBV19 and TRBJ1-1; 7 bases map to TRBD1. Unmatched junction bases numbered 7, after V lost 3 bases and J lost 0 bases. CDR1 and CDR2 (germline): LNHDA, SQIVND (reference sequence). The length of the CDR3 is 16 residues. CDR3 protein: CASSIPGTALNTEAFF. In nucleotides, the CDR3 is TGTGCCAGTAGTATCCCCGGGACAGCGCTGAACACTGAAGCTTTCTTT. Complete variable domain (other parts from reference TRBV19 and TRBJ1-1): DGGITQSPKYLFRKEGQNVTLSCEQNLNHDAMYWYRQDPGQGLRLIYYSQIVNDFQKGDIAEGYSVSREKKESFPLTVTSAQKNPTAFYLCASSIPGTALNTEAFFGQGTRLTVV.

This clonotype was recorded many times. V is TRBV20-1 and J is TRBJ1-3; no firm D call. CDR3 length: 12 amino acids. Germline-derived CDR1 and CDR2 are DFQATT and SNEGSKA (reference sequence). V dropped 3 bases and J dropped 4 bases, with 7 bases sitting between them. The CDR3 spells CSASSGGNTIYF. CDR3 bases: TGCAGTGCTAGTTCCGGGGGAAACACCATATATTTT.

This clonotype was seen only a few times. This may come from a read error, since a much larger clone is one base off. The V gene is TRBV10-3, the J gene TRBJ2-7; D gene uncertain. This CDR3 has 12 residues. Looked up from germline, CDR1 is ENHRY and CDR2 is SYGVKD. V was trimmed by 5 bases and J by 3 bases, leaving 8 bases between them. The CDR3 nucleotides are TGTGCCATCAGTTTTCTGCGCTACGAGCAGTACTTC. This codes for CAISFLRYEQYF.

This clonotype was seen only once. The chain recombines TRBV20-1 with TRBJ2-5; D tentatively reads TRBD1 or TRBD2 (5 bases each). The germline V gene encodes CDR1 DFQATT and CDR2 SNEGSKA (reference sequence). CDR3 size: 14 residues. The V end lost 4 bases, the J end lost 7 bases, and 19 bases lay between the germline ends. The DNA of the CDR3 is TGCAGTGCTATGGAATACCGGGGCATGGGGACCCAGTACTTC. Amino acids: CSAMEYRGMGTQYF.

The chain carries TRBV24-1 and TRBJ1-1, with D uncertain. This CDR3 is 12 amino acids long. V lost 4 bases and J 1 base, leaving 3 bases between the germline ends. The germline gives CDR1 KGHDR, CDR2 SFDVKD. The CDR3 coding sequence is TGTGCCACCAGTGAGGCGAACACTGAAGCTTTCTTT. It codes for CATSEANTEAFF.

A word on this clonotype: Germline and junction disagree at one end, which may indicate a read error. The chain employs TRBV7-7 and TRBJ2-3; TRBD1 agrees at 8 bases. CDR3 size: 13 residues. Germline V lookup: CDR1 SSHAT, CDR2 FNYEAQ (reference sequence). Here the CDR3 reads CASSVTGADAQYF. CDR3 coding DNA: TGTGCTAGCAGCGTGACAGGGGCGGATGCGCAGTATTTT.

Remarks on this clonotype: The CDR3 end shows no conserved phenylalanine or tryptophan, and so a read error is likely. The limits of the CDR3 on the DNA are not certain, so only TCRdb's listed CDR3 is given. The rearrangement links TRBV11-2 to TRBJ2-5. The CDR3 totals 10 residues, both ends included. The germline gives CDR1 SGHAT, CDR2 FQNNGV. The CDR3 sequence: CASSLGPNSP.

The chain employs TRBV20-1 and TRBJ1-1, with 12 bases lining up with TRBD1. V lost 3 bases and J lost 4; bases outside the gene matches: 9. This CDR3 has 16 residues. CDR1 is DFQATT, CDR2 SNEGSKA, per germline (reference sequence). This chain's CDR3 is CSASAGQGAGGTEAFF. The DNA of the CDR3 is TGCAGTGCTAGCGCGGGACAGGGGGCGGGTGGCACTGAAGCTTTCTTT.

This clonotype was recorded at least ten times. The V gene is TRBV4-2, the J gene TRBJ2-7; maybe TRBD2 (6 bases). Per the germline V gene, CDR1 is LGHNA and CDR2 is YNFKEQ. This CDR3 spans 17 amino acids. Trimming pared 1 base from V and 2 bases from J, leaving 18 bases between. CDR3 nucleotides: TGTGCCAGCAGCCAAGGAGGCTTCGGGCCTAGCGCCTACGAGCAGTACTTC. This gives the protein CASSQGGFGPSAYEQYF.

Ten or more counts support this clonotype. The genes are TRBV12-3 or TRBV12-4 and TRBJ1-4, with TRBD1 as a possible D gene (5 bases). The CDR3 length is 14 residues. Trimming stripped 3 bases from V and 7 bases from J, with 12 bases between. CDR3 residues: CASSFEQGSEKLFF. CDR3 nucleotides: TGTGCCAGCAGTTTTGAGCAGGGAAGTGAAAAACTGTTTTTT.

There are a few counts of this clonotype. The CDR3 does not end in the conserved phenylalanine or tryptophan, so this is likely a read error. Because the CDR3's place on the DNA is in doubt, the DNA is left out and the CDR3 is given as listed by TCRdb. The chain links TRBV7-2 to TRBJ2-7; TRBD2 is the table's D call and was not checked against the DNA. The CDR3 length equals 9 residues, ends included. From germline, CDR1 is SGHTA and CDR2 FQGNSA. The CDR3 here is CASSLGLAG.

Turning to this clonotype: The junction shows a germline mismatch at one end, possibly a read error. The chain has TRBV7-2 and TRBJ2-7; 7 bases line up with TRBD1. The germline CDR1 and CDR2 sequences are SGHTA and FQGNSA. The CDR3 has 13 residues. DNA for the CDR3: TGTGCCAGCAGCAGGGGCAGGGGGTACGAGCAGCACTTC. As protein: CASSRGRGYEQHF. Full variable domain (missing parts from reference TRBV7-2 and TRBJ2-7): GAGVSQSPSNKVTEKGKDVELRCDPISGHTALYWYRQSLGQGLEFLIYFQGNSAPDKSGLPSDRFSAERTGGSVSTLTIQRTQQEDSAVYLCASSRGRGYEQHFGPGTRLTVT.

Comment on this clonotype: A much larger clone differs by one base, so this may be a read error. The chain has TRBV14 and TRBJ1-6; D might be TRBD1 (6 bases). The V and J ends lost 2 bases and 0 bases respectively, with 14 bases between them. In germline, CDR1 is SGHDN, CDR2 FVKESK. The CDR3 is made up of 18 amino acids. The CDR3 DNA sequence: TGTGCCAGCAGCCAACTCAGGGGCCAGGGCTCCTATAATTCACCCCTCCACTTT. This codes for CASSQLRGQGSYNSPLHF.

V usage is TRBV7-2 and J usage is TRBJ2-5; 9 nucleotides match TRBD1. V lost 1 base to trimming and J lost 6 bases; unmatched junction nucleotides: 12. Germline values: CDR1 SGHTA, CDR2 FQGNSA. The CDR3 totals 17 residues. In nucleotides, the CDR3 is TGTGCCAGCAGCTTAGAGGAAATAGACAGGGGGAATCAGACCCAGTACTTC. Its protein product is CASSLEEIDRGNQTQYF.

This clonotype was counted ten times or more. The chain combines TRBV6-5 with TRBJ1-1, with D hard to call. The CDR3 runs to 11 residues. The germline V and J ends were trimmed by 5 bases and 12 bases, with 13 bases remaining between them. Germline-derived CDR1 and CDR2 are MNHEY and SVGAGI. Here the CDR3 reads CASSRTGKTFF. CDR3 sequence (DNA): TGTGCCAGCAGTCGGACGGGTAAAACTTTCTTT.

This clonotype was recorded many times. DNA of the CDR3: TGTGCCAGCAGCTTCCACAGGGGGACTAACTATGGCTACACCTTC. As protein: CASSFHRGTNYGYTF. The chain combines TRBV11-2 with TRBJ1-2; 8 bases are shared with TRBD1. The germline V gene has CDR1 SGHAT and CDR2 FQNNGV. The length of the CDR3 is 15 residues. Trimming at V came to 3 bases and at J to 0 bases, leaving 3 bases not matched to a gene.